This T cell receptor (beta chain) was identified in a study of T cells in Graves' hyperthyroidism and ophthalmopathy. The V gene lost 4 bases and the J gene lost 2 bases, with 14 bases spanning the gap. The CDR3 consists of 16 residues. Germline CDR1 LGHNA, CDR2 YNFKEQ. Whole-study results and caveats: Blood shared most expanded thyroid clonotypes above 0.001.

As for this clonotype: Its antigen is not identified.

What was amplified from RNA transcripts were TCR beta CDR3 regions. During a first-round RT-PCR of the TCR CDR3, the HTBI primer set was used. MiXCR was run by TCRdb on the multiplex PCR reads, yielding one entry per CDR3 protein. The data show 360,000 or so distinct CDR3 sequences, approximately 16% seen once. Sequencing was done on a sample of blood. This chain links TRBV4-2 with TRBJ1-4, with D possibly matching TRBD1 (5 bases). The clonotype originates from a woman aged 60-75 years with Graves' ophthalmopathy. The CDR3 protein is CASSRLGDRTNEKLFF. DNA of the CDR3: TGTGCCAGCAGCCGCTTAGGGGACCGGACTAATGAAAAACTGTTTTTT.